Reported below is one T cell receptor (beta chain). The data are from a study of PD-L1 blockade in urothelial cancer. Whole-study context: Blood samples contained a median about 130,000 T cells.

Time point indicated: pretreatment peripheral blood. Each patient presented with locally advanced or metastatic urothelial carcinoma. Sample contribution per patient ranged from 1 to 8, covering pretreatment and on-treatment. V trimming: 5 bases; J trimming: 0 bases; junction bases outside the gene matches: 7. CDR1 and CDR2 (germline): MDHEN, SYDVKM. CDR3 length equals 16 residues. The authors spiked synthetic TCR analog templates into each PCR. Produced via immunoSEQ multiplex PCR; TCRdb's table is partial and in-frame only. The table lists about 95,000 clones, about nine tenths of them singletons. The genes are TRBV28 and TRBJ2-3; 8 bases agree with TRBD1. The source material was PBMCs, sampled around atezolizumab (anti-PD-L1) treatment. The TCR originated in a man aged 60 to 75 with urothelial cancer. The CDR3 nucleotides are TGTGCCAGCAGTCCGGACAGGGTCCCAAGCACAGATACGCAGTATTTT. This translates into CASSPDRVPSTDTQYF.